This TCR beta chain comes out of a study of cytomegalovirus exposure and HLA in healthy donors. At the level of the study: In a previous analysis, 110 million or so unique TCR beta sequences were found from 150 million to 200 million T cells. Broader study findings: Analysis performed later found 16,000 or so TCR beta sequences associated with HLA alleles at 0.05 false discovery rate. Using the classifier, cytomegalovirus status was reportedly diagnosed with high specificity and sensitivity.

About this clone itself: Its antigen is as yet unknown.

CDR3 size: 15 residues. The germline gives CDR1 LNHDA, CDR2 SQIVND (reference sequence). The V end lost 4 bases, the J end lost 0 bases, and 10 bases lay between the germline ends. The PCR employed 60 Vbeta primers together with 13 Jbeta primers. Using immunoSEQ multiplex PCR, the repertoire was profiled, and TCRdb retains in-frame clones only, with some absent. The data contain 150,000 to 200,000 clones, roughly 80% of them singletons. The clonotype originates from a man aged 18 to 30 in good health and CMV-seropositive. J is TRBJ2-1 and V is TRBV19; no clear D gene. Input material: PBMCs. This CDR3 is CASSKSEASYNEQFF. The CDR3, as DNA: TGTGCCAGTAGTAAGAGTGAGGCCTCCTACAATGAGCAGTTCTTC.